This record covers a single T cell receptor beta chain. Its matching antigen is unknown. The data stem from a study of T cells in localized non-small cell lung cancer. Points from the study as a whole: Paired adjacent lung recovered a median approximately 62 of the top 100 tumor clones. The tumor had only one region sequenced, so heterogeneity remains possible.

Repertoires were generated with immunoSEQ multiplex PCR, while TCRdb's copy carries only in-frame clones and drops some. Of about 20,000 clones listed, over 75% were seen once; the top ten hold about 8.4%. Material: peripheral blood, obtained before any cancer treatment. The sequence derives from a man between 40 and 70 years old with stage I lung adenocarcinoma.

This CDR3 is CASSQVAGRETQYF. Here the CDR3 DNA reads TGTGCCAGCAGCCAAGTCGCTGGCCGGGAGACCCAGTACTTC. The rearrangement links TRBV14 to TRBJ2-5; D unclear. CDR1 and CDR2 from the germline V gene are SGHDN and FVKESK. The CDR3 contains 14 residues. V was shortened by 1 base and J by 5 bases, with 11 bases between the two germline ends. Full variable domain (outside the CDR3, taken from reference TRBV14 and TRBJ2-5): EAGVTQFPSHSVIEKGQTVTLRCDPISGHDNLYWYRRVMGKEIKFLLHFVKESKQDESGMPNNRFLAERTGGTYSTLKVQPAELEDSGVYFCASSQVAGRETQYFGPGTRLLVL.